The TCR beta chain described here comes from a study of blood T cell repertoires in COVID-19. Study summary: PBMCs, B-cell-depleted T cells, or T cells provided the cDNA or gDNA that made up the material.

About this clone itself: The sample carries other DNA sequences with the same CDR3.

Study processing details: Researchers report that nucleated cell counts were estimated from reference gene primer amplification. Clones were read by immunoSEQ multiplex PCR, and TCRdb kept only the in-frame ones, dropping some. The D gene and trimming were derived from the DNA, and the V and J assignments and clone size from that table. The repertoire has 250,000 to 300,000 clones, under 90% of them found once; the top ten carry 0.85% to 0.95%. V was shortened by 9 bases and J by 0 bases, with 8 bases between the two germline ends. Germline V gene sequence: CDR1 MNHEY, CDR2 SVGAGI. This CDR3 region has 12 residues.

Input material: peripheral blood. The sequence was collected from a woman between 35 and 50 years old who had recovered from COVID-19. The gene calls are TRBV6-5 and TRBJ1-1; D is uncertain. CDR3 sequence (DNA): TGTGCCAGTGGAGGAGTGAACACTGAAGCTTTCTTT. Protein: CASGGVNTEAFF.